These 25 T cell receptor beta chains originate from one sample sequenced in a study of cytomegalovirus exposure and HLA in healthy donors (dated by TCRdb to between 2016 and 2019). The method behind the library was the immunoSEQ multiplex PCR assay. For the multiplex PCR, a mixture combining 60 forward primers for TCR Vbeta segments and 13 reverse primers for TCR Jbeta segments was used. TCRdb limited this immuneACCESS table to in-frame rearrangements with V and J called. A share of clones is missing; checked studies link under half to unresolved V genes, and the rest is unexplained. For this sample there are approximately 120,000 clones; roughly 83% appear just once. The ten largest clonotypes hold 20% of the sample. Sequencing input: PBMCs. The receptors stem from a man between 18 and 35 years old in good health and CMV-seropositive.

This sequence joins TRBV11-3 and TRBJ2-3, with TRBD1 identical over 7 bases. The ends lost 4 bases at V and 1 base at J; junction bases unmatched: 2. Germline V gene lookup returns CDR1 SGHNT and CDR2 YENEEA. The CDR3 runs to 14 residues. CDR3 amino acids: CASSSGQGTDTQYF. CDR3 nucleotide sequence: TGTGCCAGCAGCTCTGGACAGGGCACAGATACGCAGTATTTT.

This chain connects TRBV13 to TRBJ1-3; no reliable D call. The CDR3 is made up of 17 amino acids. Trimming shortened V by 5 bases and J by 0 bases, and 17 bases separated the two germline ends. Germline V CDR1 and CDR2: PRHDT, FYEKMQ (reference sequence). The CDR3 DNA sequence: TGTGCCAGCAGCCAAGCCCCTCCGGGAAGCTCTGGAAACACCATATATTTT. Its translation is CASSQAPPGSSGNTIYF.

This chain joins TRBV6-4 and TRBJ2-3, with 10 bases that match TRBD2. The J segment lost 1 base and the V segment lost 5 bases, leaving 3 bases of the junction unmatched. The CDR3 has 15 amino acids. Looked up from germline, CDR1 is MRHNA and CDR2 is SNTAGT. The CDR3 DNA follows: TGTGCCAGCAGTCCCGGGACTAGCGGCACAGATACGCAGTATTTT. It codes for CASSPGTSGTDTQYF.

This sequence joins TRBV9 and TRBJ2-1, with D perhaps TRBD2 (5 bases). Trimming pared 0 bases from V and 8 bases from J, leaving 12 bases between. Germline V CDR1 and CDR2: SGDLS, YYNGEE. This CDR3 is 14 amino acids long. DNA for the CDR3: TGTGCCAGCAGCGTAGAAATCTCGCGGGATGAGCAGTTCTTC. Translated: CASSVEISRDEQFF.

V gene TRBV4-1 combines with J gene TRBJ2-1; possible D gene TRBD1, 5 bases. The CDR3 totals 19 residues. Trimming left V 1 base short and J 0 bases short, with 19 bases between. Germline V gives CDR1 MGHRA, CDR2 YSYEKL. The CDR3: CASSQGVFQGISSYNEQFF. DNA for the CDR3: TGCGCCAGCAGCCAAGGGGTATTTCAGGGAATAAGCTCCTACAATGAGCAGTTCTTC.

The CDR3, as DNA: TGTGCCAGTAGTATAGGAGGCGAGCAGTACTTC. Its translation: CASSIGGEQYF. The chain has TRBV19 and TRBJ2-5; D is uncertain. The J call is uncertain, as TRBJ2-7 better fits the DNA end. Germline-derived CDR1 and CDR2 are LNHDA and SQIVND (reference sequence). The CDR3 sequence is 11 residues long.

Here the CDR3 DNA reads TGTGCCAGCAGCTTGGGCGGTTCGCCCTACGAGCAGTACTTC. The encoded protein is CASSLGGSPYEQYF. The V and J genes are TRBV5-4 and TRBJ2-7; D is unclear. Per germline, CDR1 SGHNT and CDR2 YYREEE (reference sequence). Trimming shortened V by 0 bases and J by 2 bases, and 9 bases separated the two germline ends. The CDR3 is made up of 14 amino acids.

This clone came up a few times. The rearrangement uses TRBV25-1 and TRBJ1-1, with D perhaps matching TRBD1 (6 bases). Between the trimmed V and J ends, which lost 7 bases and 4 bases, there was a span of 10 bases. The CDR3 consists of 12 residues. Germline-derived CDR1 and CDR2 are MGHDK and SYGVNS. Here the CDR3 reads CASTTTGTEAFF. The CDR3 DNA follows: TGTGCCAGCACCACGACAGGCACTGAAGCTTTCTTT.

J is TRBJ1-2 and V is TRBV19; 7 bases agree with TRBD1. V was clipped by 6 bases and J by 7 bases; unmatched bases: 11. Germline CDR1 LNHDA, CDR2 SQIVND (reference sequence). The CDR3 consists of 14 residues. CDR3 protein: CASRLGQASGGYTF. CDR3 coding DNA: TGTGCCAGTAGACTCGGACAGGCTTCGGGTGGCTACACCTTC.

The gene calls are TRBV6-6 and TRBJ2-1; 8 bases fit TRBD2. Germline V gene sequence: CDR1 MNHNY, CDR2 SVGAGI (reference sequence). This CDR3 spans 14 amino acids. The junction had 8 bases not matched to a gene; V was cut back by 4 bases and J by 9 bases. CDR3 nucleotides: TGTGCCAGCAGTTTGATAAGCGGGGGTGGTGAGCAGTTCTTC. Its protein is CASSLISGGGEQFF.

The chain joins TRBV6-6 to TRBJ1-1, with 8 positions matching TRBD1. The junction had 8 bases not matched to a gene; V was cut back by 6 bases and J by 5 bases. The CDR3 loop spans 14 amino acids. Germline-derived CDR1 and CDR2 are MNHNY and SVGAGI (reference sequence). DNA of the CDR3: TGTGCCAGCAGGCGGGACAGGAGGAATACTGAAGCTTTCTTT. This encodes CASRRDRRNTEAFF.

The sample holds one count of this clone. The chain has TRBV18 and TRBJ2-7; no clear D gene. There are 15 residues in the CDR3. The V gene lost 0 bases and the J gene lost 7 bases, with 16 bases spanning the gap. CDR1 and CDR2 (germline): KGHSH, LQKENI. CDR3 residues: CASSPPSRQASEQYF. The DNA for the CDR3 is TGTGCCAGCTCACCACCCAGTAGGCAAGCTAGTGAGCAGTACTTC.

The rearrangement joins TRBV15 to TRBJ1-1; D ambiguous. Germline loops: CDR1 LNHNV, CDR2 YYDKDF (reference sequence). CDR3 length: 12 amino acids. Trimming removed 8 bases at V and 4 bases at J, with 11 bases between. DNA for the CDR3: TGTGCCACCCGAGGGCGGGGCACTGAAGCTTTCTTT. Protein sequence: CATRGRGTEAFF.

V is TRBV10-3 and J is TRBJ2-5, with 9 bases aligning to TRBD2. The CDR3 covers 14 residues. The J segment lost 6 bases and the V segment lost 3 bases, leaving 5 bases of the junction unmatched. Germline values: CDR1 ENHRY, CDR2 SYGVKD. The CDR3 DNA reads as TGTGCCATCAGTGACCCTAGCGGGGACCAGACCCAGTACTTC. It encodes CAISDPSGDQTQYF.

The V gene is TRBV5-1, the J gene TRBJ2-3, with 7 bases fitting TRBD2. The CDR3 loop spans 17 amino acids. With 4 bases clipped from V and 0 bases from J, the junction kept 11 bases outside the gene matches. Germline V gene sequence: CDR1 SGHRS, CDR2 YFSETQ. This CDR3 is CASSLGPGGRSTDTQYF. Here the CDR3 DNA reads TGCGCCAGCAGCCTTGGCCCGGGAGGACGGAGCACAGATACGCAGTATTTT.

J is TRBJ2-3 and V is TRBV30; unclear D gene. This CDR3 is built from 12 residues. The germline CDR1 and CDR2 sequences are GTSNPN and SVGIG (reference sequence). The ends were cut back, 7 bases at V and 2 bases at J, with 10 bases in the middle. CDR3 in amino acids: CASSLATDTQYF. The DNA for the CDR3 is TGTGCCTCCTCTTTAGCCACAGATACGCAGTATTTT.

This rearrangement joins TRBV14 to TRBJ1-6, with no clear D. The CDR3 is made up of 15 amino acids. CDR1 is SGHDN and CDR2 is FVKESK in the germline V gene. Deletions cut 1 base from V and 6 bases from J, with 10 bases between. Written as DNA, the CDR3 is TGTGCCAGCAGCCAAGCCAGTACGTTTAATTCACCCCTCCACTTT. Its protein is CASSQASTFNSPLHF.

This chain joins TRBV9 and TRBJ2-2; D perhaps matches TRBD2 (7 bases). Germline CDR1 and CDR2: SGDLS and YYNGEE. CDR3 length: 16 amino acids. Deletions cut 3 bases from V and 4 bases from J, with 16 bases between. DNA for the CDR3: TGTGCCAGCAGCGATGGAGGGGGGGCGGTCACCGGGGAGCTGTTTTTT. Translation: CASSDGGGAVTGELFF.

V is TRBV9 and J is TRBJ1-1, with D unresolved. The V end lost 0 bases, the J end lost 4 bases, and 10 bases lay between the germline ends. Germline V gene sequence: CDR1 SGDLS, CDR2 YYNGEE. The CDR3 has 14 amino acids. The CDR3 protein is CASSVGSGSTEAFF. The CDR3 nucleotides read TGTGCCAGCAGCGTAGGATCCGGGAGCACTGAAGCTTTCTTT.

The chain uses TRBV4-1 and TRBJ2-7; TRBD1 matches 8 bases. The ends lost 0 bases at V and 6 bases at J; junction bases unmatched: 7. Germline assignment: CDR1 MGHRA and CDR2 YSYEKL. This CDR3 comprises 15 residues. The CDR3 DNA follows: TGCGCCAGCAGCCAAGAGGGACAGGTGGGGGGCGAGCAGTACTTC. Translating it yields CASSQEGQVGGEQYF.

This sequence joins TRBV7-9 and TRBJ1-2; a possible D gene is TRBD1 (5 bases). This CDR3 region has 14 residues. CDR1 is SEHNR and CDR2 is FQNEAQ in the germline V gene (reference sequence). Trimming removed 6 bases at V and 0 bases at J, with 11 bases between. In DNA form, the CDR3 reads TGTGCCAGCAGTCCCCGGGACTCTAACTATGGCTACACCTTC. Protein: CASSPRDSNYGYTF.

The chain employs TRBV4-1 and TRBJ1-3; D gene ambiguous. This CDR3 region has 15 residues. Trimming took off 1 base at V and 6 bases at J, with 13 bases between the two ends. Per germline, CDR1 MGHRA and CDR2 YSYEKL. The CDR3 loop reads CASSQVRGRENTIYF. DNA of the CDR3: TGCGCCAGCAGCCAAGTAAGAGGGAGGGAAAACACCATATATTTT.

CDR3 bases: TGTGCCAGCAGCGGCGAGACTAGGGGCACCGGGGAGCTGTTTTTT. Its translation: CASSGETRGTGELFF. The V and J genes are TRBV7-9 and TRBJ2-2; D perhaps matches TRBD2 (6 bases). The CDR3 contains 15 residues. From germline, CDR1 is SEHNR and CDR2 FQNEAQ (reference sequence). Trimming took off 5 bases at V and 4 bases at J, with 14 bases between the two ends.

The gene calls are TRBV19 and TRBJ1-5, with 7 bases matching TRBD1. Germline V gene sequence: CDR1 LNHDA, CDR2 SQIVND (reference sequence). The CDR3 totals 14 residues. V was pared by 6 bases and J by 6 bases, with 8 bases of the junction left unmatched. CDR3 in DNA: TGTGCCAGTAGCCTTACAGGGGACGGTCAGCCCCAGCATTTT. It encodes CASSLTGDGQPQHF.

V gene TRBV5-1 combines with J gene TRBJ2-1, with 12 bases lining up with TRBD2. The CDR3 covers 18 residues. CDR1 is SGHRS and CDR2 is YFSETQ in the germline V gene. Trimming removed 3 bases from V and 0 bases from J; junction bases left unmatched: 7. CDR3 DNA sequence: TGCGCCAGCAGCTCCCCGGGACTAGCGGGCCCCTCCTACAATGAGCAGTTCTTC. Its translation: CASSSPGLAGPSYNEQFF.